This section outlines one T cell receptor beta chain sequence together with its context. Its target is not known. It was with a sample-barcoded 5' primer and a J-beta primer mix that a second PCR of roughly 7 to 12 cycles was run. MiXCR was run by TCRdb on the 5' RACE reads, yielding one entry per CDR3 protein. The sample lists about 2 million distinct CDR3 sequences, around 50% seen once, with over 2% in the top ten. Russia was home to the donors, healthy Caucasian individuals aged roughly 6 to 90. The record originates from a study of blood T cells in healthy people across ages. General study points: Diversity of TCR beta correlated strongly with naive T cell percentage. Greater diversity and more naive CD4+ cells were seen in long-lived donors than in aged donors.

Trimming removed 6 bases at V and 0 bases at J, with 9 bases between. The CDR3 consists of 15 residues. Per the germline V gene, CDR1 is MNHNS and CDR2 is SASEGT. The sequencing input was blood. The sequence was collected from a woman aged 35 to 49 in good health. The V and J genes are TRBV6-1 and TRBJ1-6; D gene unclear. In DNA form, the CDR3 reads TGTGCCAGCAGCACAAGGAGCTCCTATAATTCACCCCTCCACTTT. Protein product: CASSTRSSYNSPLHF.